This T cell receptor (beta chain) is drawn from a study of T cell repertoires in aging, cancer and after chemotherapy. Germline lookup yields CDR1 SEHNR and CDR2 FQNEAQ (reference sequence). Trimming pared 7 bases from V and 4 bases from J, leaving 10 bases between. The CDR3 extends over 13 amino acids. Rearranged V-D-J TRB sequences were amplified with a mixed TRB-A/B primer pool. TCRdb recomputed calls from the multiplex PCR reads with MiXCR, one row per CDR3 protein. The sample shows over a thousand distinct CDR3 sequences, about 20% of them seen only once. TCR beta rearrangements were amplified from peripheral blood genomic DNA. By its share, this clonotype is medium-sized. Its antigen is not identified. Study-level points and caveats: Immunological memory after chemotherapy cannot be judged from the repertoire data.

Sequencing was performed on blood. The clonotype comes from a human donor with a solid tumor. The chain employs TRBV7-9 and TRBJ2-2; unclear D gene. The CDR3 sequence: CASTFRVTGELFF. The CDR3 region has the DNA TGTGCCAGCACCTTCCGGGTCACCGGGGAGCTGTTTTTT.